This T cell receptor beta chain was profiled in a study of identical twins. CDR3 size: 16 residues. Trimming stripped 5 bases from V and 6 bases from J, with 20 bases between. CDR1 is MDHEN and CDR2 is SYDVKM in the germline V gene. MiXCR, applied by TCRdb to the 5' RACE reads, yields one record per CDR3 protein. The sample records 1.5 million to 2 million distinct CDR3 sequences, under 35% being singletons. This clonotype was obtained from a newborn girl in good health. V gene TRBV28 combines with J gene TRBJ1-5; D perhaps matches TRBD1 (6 bases). What was sequenced was cord blood. The DNA of the CDR3 is TGTGCCAGCAGTACACCAGGGGTGTTGATGGCTCAGCCCCAGCATTTT. Its protein is CASSTPGVLMAQPQHF.